A single sample gave rise to the 13 T cell receptor beta chains below, sequenced in a study of spatial heterogeneity in lung cancer. TCRdb re-analysed the 5' RACE reads in MiXCR, keeping a single row per CDR3 protein. Among some 25,000 distinct CDR3 sequences listed, approximately 7.7% were seen once. Overall study results and limits: Counts of expanded intratumoral alpha and beta TCRs tracked tumor mutation counts.

Time point given: sample taken at primary tumor resection. No antigen is known for these receptors. Sequenced here: lung tumor tissue, sampled at surgery. The receptors shown here come from a male donor with early-stage non-small cell lung cancer.

This clonotype has at least ten counts. The chain uses TRBV7-9 and TRBJ2-1; D possibly corresponds to TRBD2 (5 bases). Germline V gene data show CDR1 as SEHNR and CDR2 as FQNEAQ (reference sequence). Deletions cut 5 bases from V and 4 bases from J, with 15 bases between. This CDR3 is built from 15 residues. This chain's CDR3 is CASSPRRTSYNEQFF. The DNA for the CDR3 is TGTGCCAGCAGCCCCAGGAGGACTTCATACAATGAGCAGTTCTTC.

This clonotype was detected ten times or more. V gene TRBV7-9 combines with J gene TRBJ1-2, with a tentative D call TRBD1 (5 bases). The V and J ends lost 1 base and 8 bases respectively, with 14 bases between them. Germline V CDR1 and CDR2: SEHNR, FQNEAQ (reference sequence). The CDR3 totals 14 residues. The CDR3 protein is CASSLVEGMRGYTF. The CDR3 DNA sequence: TGTGCCAGCAGCTTAGTGGAGGGGATGAGGGGCTACACCTTC.

V usage is TRBV7-2 and J usage is TRBJ1-6; TRBD1 is a possible D gene (5 bases). This CDR3 has 17 residues. CDR1 is SGHTA, CDR2 FQGNSA, per germline. The V gene lost 5 bases and the J gene lost 0 bases, with 14 bases spanning the gap. The chain's CDR3 is CASSPRRGRSYNSPLHF. The CDR3 bases are TGTGCCAGCAGCCCACGGAGGGGCCGCTCCTATAATTCACCCCTCCACTTT.

This clonotype was seen more than once but under ten times. The chain has TRBV6-6 and TRBJ2-7, with D tentatively TRBD1 (6 bases). CDR3 length equals 15 residues. The V end was cut by 2 bases, the J end by 6 bases, with 17 bases between. The germline gives CDR1 MNHNY, CDR2 SVGAGI (reference sequence). CDR3 sequence reads: CASSYGGKVGSEQYF. CDR3 sequence (DNA): TGTGCCAGCAGTTACGGGGGCAAGGTCGGCAGCGAGCAGTACTTC.

This clonotype was counted once. The V and J genes are TRBV7-2 and TRBJ2-1; 12 nucleotides match TRBD1. CDR3 length equals 18 residues. After removal of 0 bases from V and 8 bases from J, the junction contained 11 bases not matched to a gene. Germline-derived CDR1 and CDR2 are SGHTA and FQGNSA. CDR3 in DNA: TGTGCCAGCAGCTTAGCCATACTCCCCGGGACAGGGGGCGATGAGCAGTTCTTC. This encodes CASSLAILPGTGGDEQFF.

This clonotype occurred a few times. The rearrangement links TRBV4-2 to TRBJ1-6; D gene uncertain. The CDR3 runs to 16 residues. The germline V and J ends were trimmed by 0 bases and 6 bases, with 12 bases remaining between them. Germline V gene data show CDR1 as LGHNA and CDR2 as YNFKEQ. The CDR3 region has the DNA TGTGCCAGCAGCCAAGACCCTCTTGGCCGTAATTCACCCCTCCACTTT. Its protein is CASSQDPLGRNSPLHF.

The DNA of the CDR3 is TGTGCCAGCAGTCTTACAGGGGGTACGCAGTATTTT. Its translation is CASSLTGGTQYF. The chain employs TRBV27 and TRBJ2-3; 8 bases match TRBD1. This CDR3 is 12 amino acids long. V lost 5 bases, J lost 8 bases, and 3 bases stayed unmatched. Germline V gene sequence: CDR1 MNHEY, CDR2 SMNVEV (reference sequence).

This clonotype was observed at least ten times. The V and J genes are TRBV18 and TRBJ1-4; D may be TRBD1 (5 bases). The V and J ends lost 4 bases and 5 bases respectively, with 8 bases between them. The CDR3 consists of 13 residues. Germline V gives CDR1 KGHSH, CDR2 LQKENI. The CDR3 bases are TGTGCCAGCTCACGGGCAGGGAATGAAAAACTGTTTTTT. Its protein is CASSRAGNEKLFF.

Judged by abundance, this clonotype is medium-sized. This chain connects TRBV6-5 to TRBJ2-7; 8 nucleotides agree with TRBD1. Germline-derived CDR1 and CDR2 are MNHEY and SVGAGI. CDR3 length: 16 residues. Trimming removed 4 bases from V and 2 bases from J; junction bases left unmatched: 10. CDR3 DNA sequence: TGTGCCAGCAGTTCCCCCGGTCCGACAGGGGCCTACGAGCAGTACTTC. This codes for CASSSPGPTGAYEQYF.

This clonotype was observed many times. The CDR3 loop is CASTPQGADYNEQFF. The CDR3 DNA reads TGTGCCAGCACCCCTCAGGGGGCGGATTACAATGAGCAGTTCTTC. The rearrangement uses TRBV7-2 and TRBJ2-1, with TRBD1 matching over 8 bases. V dropped 7 bases and J dropped 4; count of bases not matched to a gene: 9. The V gene's germline CDR1 is SGHTA and CDR2 FQGNSA. The CDR3 contains 15 residues.

V is TRBV6-2 or TRBV6-3 and J is TRBJ1-5; possible D gene TRBD1, 6 bases. Trimming stripped 8 bases from V and 2 bases from J, with 13 bases between. Per germline, CDR1 MNHEY and CDR2 SVGEGT. The CDR3 is 14 amino acids. The CDR3 nucleotides are TGTGCCAGCGCTCACAGGGTGGGCAATCAGCCCCAGCATTTT. Residues: CASAHRVGNQPQHF.

This clonotype appeared many times. The chain couples TRBV5-1 to TRBJ2-1; no clear D. CDR1 and CDR2 (germline): SGHRS, YFSETQ. The CDR3 is 12 residues long. V dropped 0 bases and J dropped 7 bases, with 5 bases sitting between them. CDR3 coding DNA: TGCGCCAGCAGCTTGGATCAGAATGAGCAGTTCTTC. Residues: CASSLDQNEQFF.

This clonotype was seen a few times. The rearrangement uses TRBV7-2 and TRBJ1-4; maybe TRBD1 (5 bases). Per germline, CDR1 SGHTA and CDR2 FQGNSA. V was trimmed by 4 bases and J by 0 bases, leaving 9 bases between them. The CDR3 runs to 15 residues. The CDR3, as DNA: TGTGCCAGCAGCTGGGCAGGGACAACTAATGAAAAACTGTTTTTT. Translation: CASSWAGTTNEKLFF.